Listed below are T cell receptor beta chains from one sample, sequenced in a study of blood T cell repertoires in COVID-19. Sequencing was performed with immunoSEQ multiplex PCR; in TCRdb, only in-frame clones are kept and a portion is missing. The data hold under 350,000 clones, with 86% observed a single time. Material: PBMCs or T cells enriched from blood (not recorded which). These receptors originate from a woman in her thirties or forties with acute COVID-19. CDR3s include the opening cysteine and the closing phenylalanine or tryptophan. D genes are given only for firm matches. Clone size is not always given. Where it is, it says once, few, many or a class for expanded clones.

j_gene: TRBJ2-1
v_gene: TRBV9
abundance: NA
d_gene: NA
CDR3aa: CASSVTVYNEQFF
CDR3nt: TGTGCCAGCAGCGTAACAGTGTACAATGAGCAGTTCTTC

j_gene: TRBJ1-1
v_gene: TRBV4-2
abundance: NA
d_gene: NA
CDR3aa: CASSQDGGPNTEAFF
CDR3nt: TGTGCCAGCAGCCAAGACGGGGGGCCGAACACTGAAGCTTTCTTT

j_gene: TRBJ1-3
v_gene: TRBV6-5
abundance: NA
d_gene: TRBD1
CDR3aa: CASQYQQGPGNTIYF
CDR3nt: TGTGCCAGCCAATACCAACAGGGGCCAGGAAACACCATATATTTT

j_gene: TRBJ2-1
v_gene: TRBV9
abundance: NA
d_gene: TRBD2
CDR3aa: CASSTGLAVPYNEQFF
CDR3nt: TGTGCCAGCAGCACCGGACTAGCGGTACCTTACAATGAGCAGTTCTTC

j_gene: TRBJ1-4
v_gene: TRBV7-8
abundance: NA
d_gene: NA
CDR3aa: CASSLVRRGGTNEKLFF
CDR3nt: TGTGCCAGCAGCTTAGTTCGGCGGGGAGGAACTAATGAAAAACTGTTTTTT

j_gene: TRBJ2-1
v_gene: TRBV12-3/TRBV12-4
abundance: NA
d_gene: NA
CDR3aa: CASSLLGNEQFF
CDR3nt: TGTGCCAGCAGTTTACTAGGCAATGAGCAGTTCTTC

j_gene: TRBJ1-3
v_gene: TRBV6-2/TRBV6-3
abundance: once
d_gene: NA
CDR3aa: CASTPSRNTIYF
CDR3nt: TGTGCCAGCACCCCGTCAAGAAACACCATATATTTT

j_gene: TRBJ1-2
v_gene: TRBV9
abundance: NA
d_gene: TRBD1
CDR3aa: CASRDGTGHYTF
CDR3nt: TGTGCCAGCAGGGATGGGACAGGTCACTACACCTTC

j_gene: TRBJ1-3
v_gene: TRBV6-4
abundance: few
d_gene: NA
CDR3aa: CASPALQGNSGNTIYF
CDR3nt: TGTGCCAGCCCGGCATTACAGGGCAACTCTGGAAACACCATATATTTT

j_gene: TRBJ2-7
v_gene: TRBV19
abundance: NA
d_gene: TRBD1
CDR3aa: CASSIAGTGGYEQYF
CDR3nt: TGTGCCAGTAGTATAGCTGGGACAGGGGGCTACGAGCAGTACTTC

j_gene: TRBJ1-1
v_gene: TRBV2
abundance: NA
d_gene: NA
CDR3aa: CASSEQDDEAFF
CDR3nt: TGTGCCAGCAGTGAGCAGGATGATGAAGCTTTCTTT

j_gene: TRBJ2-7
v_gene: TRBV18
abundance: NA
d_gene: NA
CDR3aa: CASSEGETGLYEQYF
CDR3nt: TGTGCCAGCTCGGAGGGCGAGACGGGGCTCTACGAGCAGTACTTC

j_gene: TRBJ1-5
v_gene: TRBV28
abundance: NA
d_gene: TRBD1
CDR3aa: CASSSAQGAYQPQHF
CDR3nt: TGTGCCAGCAGTTCCGCTCAGGGGGCCTATCAGCCCCAGCATTTT

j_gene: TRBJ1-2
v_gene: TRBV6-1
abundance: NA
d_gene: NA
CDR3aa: CASSGAGGHRASGYTF
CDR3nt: TGTGCCAGCAGTGGCGCCGGTGGACACCGGGCTTCTGGCTACACCTTC

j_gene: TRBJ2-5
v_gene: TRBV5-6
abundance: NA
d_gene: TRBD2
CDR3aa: CASSLDGGLGETQYF
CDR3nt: TGTGCCAGCAGCTTGGATGGGGGACTAGGTGAGACCCAGTACTTC

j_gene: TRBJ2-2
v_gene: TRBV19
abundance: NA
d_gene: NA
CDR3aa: CASSSYSSTGELFF
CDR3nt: TGTGCCAGTAGCTCCTATTCTTCTACCGGGGAGCTGTTTTTT

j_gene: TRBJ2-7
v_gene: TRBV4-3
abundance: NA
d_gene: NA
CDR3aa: CASSQDRTAYEQYF
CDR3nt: TGCGCCAGCAGCCAAGATCGCACAGCCTACGAGCAGTACTTC

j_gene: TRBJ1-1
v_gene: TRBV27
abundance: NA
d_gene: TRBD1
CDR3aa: CASSGTGVDTEAFF
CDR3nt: TGTGCCAGCAGCGGGACAGGGGTAGACACTGAAGCTTTCTTT

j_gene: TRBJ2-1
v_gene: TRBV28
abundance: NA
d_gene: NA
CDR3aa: CASSSGGVSNEQFF
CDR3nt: TGTGCCAGCAGTTCAGGAGGGGTCAGCAATGAGCAGTTCTTC

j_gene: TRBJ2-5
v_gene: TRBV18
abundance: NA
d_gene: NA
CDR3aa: CASSPPTGNQETQYF
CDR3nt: TGTGCCAGCTCACCACCCACAGGGAACCAAGAGACCCAGTACTTC

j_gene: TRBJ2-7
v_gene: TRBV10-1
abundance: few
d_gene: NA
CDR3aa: CASSEPAYYRDEQYF
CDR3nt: TGCGCCAGCAGTGAGCCAGCCTACTACAGGGACGAGCAGTACTTC

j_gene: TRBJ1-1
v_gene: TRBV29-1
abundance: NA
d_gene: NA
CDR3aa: CSVGRAVNTEAFF
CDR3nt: TGCAGCGTTGGGAGGGCAGTAAACACTGAAGCTTTCTTT

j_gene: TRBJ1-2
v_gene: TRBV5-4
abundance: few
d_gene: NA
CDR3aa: CASSLSQTGLYGYTF
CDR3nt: TGTGCCAGCAGCCTTTCCCAGACAGGACTCTATGGCTACACCTTC

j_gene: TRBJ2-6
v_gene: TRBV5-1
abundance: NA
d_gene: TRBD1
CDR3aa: CASSSRQGYVLTF
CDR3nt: TGCGCCAGCAGCTCGAGACAGGGGTACGTCCTGACTTTC

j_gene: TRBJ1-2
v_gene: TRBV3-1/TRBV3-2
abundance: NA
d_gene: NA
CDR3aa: CASSHLRGSGLYGYTF
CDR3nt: TGTGCCAGCAGCCACCTCAGGGGATCAGGTCTCTATGGCTACACCTTC

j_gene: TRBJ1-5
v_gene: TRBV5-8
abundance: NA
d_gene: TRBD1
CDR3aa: CASRSGTGAPMGGEPQHF
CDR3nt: TGTGCCAGCAGGTCCGGGACAGGGGCCCCTATGGGGGGAGAGCCCCAGCATTTT

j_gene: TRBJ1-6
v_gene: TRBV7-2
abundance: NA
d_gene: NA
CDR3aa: CASSPPFNSPLHF
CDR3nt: TGTGCCAGCAGCCCTCCCTTTAATTCACCCCTCCACTTT

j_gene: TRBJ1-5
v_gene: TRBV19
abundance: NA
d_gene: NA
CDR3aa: CASSIVPWQLGNQPQHF
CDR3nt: TGTGCCAGTAGTATAGTTCCGTGGCAGCTAGGCAATCAGCCCCAGCATTTT

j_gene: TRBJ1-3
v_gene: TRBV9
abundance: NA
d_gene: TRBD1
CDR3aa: CASSPSGGGNTIYF
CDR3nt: TGTGCCAGCAGCCCCTCAGGGGGAGGAAACACCATATATTTT

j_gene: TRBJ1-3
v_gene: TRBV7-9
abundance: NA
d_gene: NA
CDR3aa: CASSLSSGNTIYF
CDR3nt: TGTGCCAGCAGCTTGAGCTCTGGAAACACCATATATTTT